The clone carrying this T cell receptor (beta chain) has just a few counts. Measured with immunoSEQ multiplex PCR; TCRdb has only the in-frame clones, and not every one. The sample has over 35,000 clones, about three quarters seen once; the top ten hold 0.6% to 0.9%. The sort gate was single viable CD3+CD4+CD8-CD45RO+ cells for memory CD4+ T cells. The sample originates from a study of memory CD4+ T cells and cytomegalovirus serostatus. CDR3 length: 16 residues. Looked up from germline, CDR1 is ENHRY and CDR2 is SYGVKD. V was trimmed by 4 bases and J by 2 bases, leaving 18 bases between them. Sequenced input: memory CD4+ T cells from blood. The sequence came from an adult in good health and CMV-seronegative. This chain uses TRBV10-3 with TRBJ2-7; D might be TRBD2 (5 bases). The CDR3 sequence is CAISGTSVRAAYEQYF. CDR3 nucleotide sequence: TGTGCCATCAGTGGGACGTCGGTGAGGGCGGCCTACGAGCAGTACTTC.